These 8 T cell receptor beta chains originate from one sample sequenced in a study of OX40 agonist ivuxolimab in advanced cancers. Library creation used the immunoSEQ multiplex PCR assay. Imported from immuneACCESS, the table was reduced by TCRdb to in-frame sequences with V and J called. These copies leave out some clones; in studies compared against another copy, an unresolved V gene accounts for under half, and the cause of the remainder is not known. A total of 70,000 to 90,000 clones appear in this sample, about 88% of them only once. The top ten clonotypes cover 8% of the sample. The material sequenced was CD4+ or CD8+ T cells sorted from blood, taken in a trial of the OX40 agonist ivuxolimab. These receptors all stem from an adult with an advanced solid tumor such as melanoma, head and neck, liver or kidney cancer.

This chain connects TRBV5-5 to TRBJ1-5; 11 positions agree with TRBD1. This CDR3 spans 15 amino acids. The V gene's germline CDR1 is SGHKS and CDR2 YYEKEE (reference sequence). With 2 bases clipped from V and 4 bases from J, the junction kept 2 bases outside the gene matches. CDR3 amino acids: CASSFGQGANQPQHF. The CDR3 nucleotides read TGTGCCAGCAGCTTCGGACAGGGGGCGAATCAGCCCCAGCATTTT.

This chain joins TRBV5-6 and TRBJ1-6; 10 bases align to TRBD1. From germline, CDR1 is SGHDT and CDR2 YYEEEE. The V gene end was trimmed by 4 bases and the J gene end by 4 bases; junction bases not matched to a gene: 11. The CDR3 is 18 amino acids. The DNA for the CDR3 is TGTGCCAGCAGCCCCTCCGGACAGGGGGTTGTTTATAATTCACCCCTCCACTTT. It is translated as CASSPSGQGVVYNSPLHF.

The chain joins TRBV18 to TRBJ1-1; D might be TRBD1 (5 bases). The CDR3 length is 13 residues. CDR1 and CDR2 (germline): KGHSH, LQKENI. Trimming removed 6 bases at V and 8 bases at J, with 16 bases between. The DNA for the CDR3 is TGTGCCAGCTCGTTAGATGAGACAGCCGAAGCTTTCTTT. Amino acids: CASSLDETAEAFF.

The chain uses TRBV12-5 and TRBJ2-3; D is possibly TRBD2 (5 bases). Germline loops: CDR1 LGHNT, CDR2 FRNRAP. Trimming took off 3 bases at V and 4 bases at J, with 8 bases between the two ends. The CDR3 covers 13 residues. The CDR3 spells CASGLYGADTQYF. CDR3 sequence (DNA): TGTGCTAGTGGTTTATACGGGGCAGATACGCAGTATTTT. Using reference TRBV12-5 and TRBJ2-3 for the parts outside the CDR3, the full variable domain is DARVTQTPRHKVTEMGQEVTMRCQPILGHNTVFWYRQTMMQGLELLAYFRNRAPLDDSGMPKDRFSAEMPDATLATLKIQPSEPRDSAVYFCASGLYGADTQYFGPGTRLTVL.

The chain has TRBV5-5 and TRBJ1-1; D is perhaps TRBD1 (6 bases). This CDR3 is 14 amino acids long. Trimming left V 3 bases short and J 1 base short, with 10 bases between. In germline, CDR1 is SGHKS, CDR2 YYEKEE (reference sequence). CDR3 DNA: TGTGCCAGCAGCTGGGGACAATCGAACACTGAAGCTTTCTTT. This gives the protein CASSWGQSNTEAFF.

The CDR3 DNA is TGTGCCAGCAGCCCCCGGGACAGGGTCTACAATGAGCAGTTCTTC. It translates to CASSPRDRVYNEQFF. The chain joins TRBV7-9 to TRBJ2-1; TRBD1 matches at 9 bases. The length of the CDR3 is 15 residues. The V segment lost 5 bases and the J segment 3 bases; nucleotides outside the gene matches: 5. The germline V gene has CDR1 SEHNR and CDR2 FQNEAQ (reference sequence). Complete variable domain (other parts from reference TRBV7-9 and TRBJ2-1): DTGVSQNPRHKITKRGQNVTFRCDPISEHNRLYWYRQTLGQGPEFLTYFQNEAQLEKSRLLSDRFSAERPKGSFSTLEIQRTEQGDSAMYLCASSPRDRVYNEQFFGPGTRLTVL.

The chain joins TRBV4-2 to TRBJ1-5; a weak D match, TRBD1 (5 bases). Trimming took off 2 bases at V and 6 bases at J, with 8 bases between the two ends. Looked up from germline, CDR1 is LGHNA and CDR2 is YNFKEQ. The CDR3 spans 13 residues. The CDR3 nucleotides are TGTGCCAGCAGCCAACAGGGAAGTCAGCCCCAGCATTTT. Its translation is CASSQQGSQPQHF.

The CDR3 DNA follows: TGTGCCAGCAGTTACCGCCCCGGCGGTGGGACCCAGTACTTC. As protein: CASSYRPGGGTQYF. The J gene is TRBJ2-5, the V gene TRBV6-5; unclear D gene. V was trimmed by 2 bases and J by 7 bases, leaving 14 bases between them. The CDR3 consists of 14 residues. CDR1 and CDR2 (germline): MNHEY, SVGAGI.